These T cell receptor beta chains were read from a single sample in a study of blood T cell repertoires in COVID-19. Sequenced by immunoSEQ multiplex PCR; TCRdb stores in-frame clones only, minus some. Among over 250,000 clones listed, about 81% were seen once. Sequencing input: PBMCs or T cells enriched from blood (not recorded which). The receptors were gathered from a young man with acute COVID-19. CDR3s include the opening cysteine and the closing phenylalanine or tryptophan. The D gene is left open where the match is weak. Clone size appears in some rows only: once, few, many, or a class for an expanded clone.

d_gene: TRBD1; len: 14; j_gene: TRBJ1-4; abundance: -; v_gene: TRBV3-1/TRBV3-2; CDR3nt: TGTGCCAGCAGCCGGGACAGGAATAATGAAAAACTGTTTTTT; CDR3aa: CASSRDRNNEKLFF
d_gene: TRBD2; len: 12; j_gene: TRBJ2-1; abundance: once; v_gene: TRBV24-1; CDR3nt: TGTGCCACCAGTGAGGGGACTAGCGAGCAGTTCTTC; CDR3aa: CATSEGTSEQFF
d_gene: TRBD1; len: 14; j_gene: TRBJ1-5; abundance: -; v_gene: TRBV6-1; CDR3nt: TGTGCCAGCAGTGAACAGGGGGGAAATCAGCCCCAGCATTTT; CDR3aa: CASSEQGGNQPQHF
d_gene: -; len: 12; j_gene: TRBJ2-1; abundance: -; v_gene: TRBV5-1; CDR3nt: TGCGCCAGCAGCTTGCAGGGGAATGAGCAGTTCTTC; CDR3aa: CASSLQGNEQFF
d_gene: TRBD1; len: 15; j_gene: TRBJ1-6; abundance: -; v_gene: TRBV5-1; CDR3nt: TGCGCCAGCAGCAGCCTGGGACAGGGTAATTCACCCCTCCACTTT; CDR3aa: CASSSLGQGNSPLHF
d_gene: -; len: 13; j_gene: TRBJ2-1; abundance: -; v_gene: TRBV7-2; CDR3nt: TGTGCCAGCAGCTTAGGTCCATTCAGTGAGCAGTTCTTC; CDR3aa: CASSLGPFSEQFF
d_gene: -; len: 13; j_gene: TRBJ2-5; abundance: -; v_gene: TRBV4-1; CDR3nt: TGCGCCAGCGCAGGGGGGTACCAAGAGACCCAGTACTTC; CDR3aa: CASAGGYQETQYF
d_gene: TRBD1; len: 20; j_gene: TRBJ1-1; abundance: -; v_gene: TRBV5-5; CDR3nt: TGTGCCAGCAGCTTTAATCCGGGACAGACACAGCGTCGAAGTCGCACTGAAGCTTTCTTT; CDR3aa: CASSFNPGQTQRRSRTEAFF
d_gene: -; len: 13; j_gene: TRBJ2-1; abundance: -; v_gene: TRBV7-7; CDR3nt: TGTGCTAGCAGCATAGGACTGTACAATGAGCAGTTCTTC; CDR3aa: CASSIGLYNEQFF
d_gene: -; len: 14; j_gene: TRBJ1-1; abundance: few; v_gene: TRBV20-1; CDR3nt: TGCAGTGCTAGTGGGCCATCAGGGGACACTGAAGCTTTCTTT; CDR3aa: CSASGPSGDTEAFF
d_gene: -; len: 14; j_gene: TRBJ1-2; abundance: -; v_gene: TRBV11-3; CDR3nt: TGTGCCAGCAGCCGAGGCCCCGGTGGCTATGGCTACACCTTC; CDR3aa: CASSRGPGGYGYTF
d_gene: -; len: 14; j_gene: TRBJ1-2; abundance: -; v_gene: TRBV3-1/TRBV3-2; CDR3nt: TGTGCCAGCAGCTGGGACCCAGGGAGGTATGGCTACACCTTC; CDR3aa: CASSWDPGRYGYTF
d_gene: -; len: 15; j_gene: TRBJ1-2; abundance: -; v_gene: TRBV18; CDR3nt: TGTGCCAGCTCACCACCTACCACAGGGAACTATGGCTACACCTTC; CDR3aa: CASSPPTTGNYGYTF
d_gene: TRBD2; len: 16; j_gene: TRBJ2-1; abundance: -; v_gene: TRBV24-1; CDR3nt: TGTGCCACCAGTGATTCGGGACTAGTTCCCTACAATGAGCAGTTCTTC; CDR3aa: CATSDSGLVPYNEQFF
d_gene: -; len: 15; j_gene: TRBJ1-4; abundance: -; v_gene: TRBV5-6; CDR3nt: TGTGCCAGCAGCGGATACAGGCTTACTAATGAAAAACTGTTTTTT; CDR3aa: CASSGYRLTNEKLFF
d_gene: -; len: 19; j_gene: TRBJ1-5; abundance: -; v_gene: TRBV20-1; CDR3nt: TGCAGTGCTAGTATCGTCTTGAGGGGGAGCCCAGAGAGCAATCAGCCCCAGCATTTT; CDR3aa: CSASIVLRGSPESNQPQHF
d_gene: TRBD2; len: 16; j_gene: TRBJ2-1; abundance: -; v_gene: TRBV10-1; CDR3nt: TGCGCCAGCAGTGAGTCGCCACTAGCGGTTTACAATGAGCAGTTCTTC; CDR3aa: CASSESPLAVYNEQFF
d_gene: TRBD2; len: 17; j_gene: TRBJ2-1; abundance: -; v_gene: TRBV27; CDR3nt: TGTGCCAGCAGTTTATCCCCCCCCGCGGGGGGCGACAATGAGCAGTTCTTC; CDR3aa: CASSLSPPAGGDNEQFF
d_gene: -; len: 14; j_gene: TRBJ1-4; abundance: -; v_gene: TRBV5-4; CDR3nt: TGTGCCAGCAGCAAGCCCGGGGAGAATGAAAAACTGTTTTTT; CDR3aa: CASSKPGENEKLFF
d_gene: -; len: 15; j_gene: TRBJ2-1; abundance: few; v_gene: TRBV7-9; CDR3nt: TGTGCCAGCAGGCATCCCGGGACTTACTACAATGAGCAGTTCTTC; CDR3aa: CASRHPGTYYNEQFF
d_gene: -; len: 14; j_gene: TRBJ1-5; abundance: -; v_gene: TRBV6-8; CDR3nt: TGTGCCGGACCGGGAGGCTTTAGCAATCAGCCCCAGCATTTT; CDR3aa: CAGPGGFSNQPQHF
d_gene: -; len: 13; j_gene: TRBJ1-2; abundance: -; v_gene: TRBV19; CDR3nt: TGTGCCAGTTCGCGGGCCGCTTCGGGGGGCTACACCTTC; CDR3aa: CASSRAASGGYTF
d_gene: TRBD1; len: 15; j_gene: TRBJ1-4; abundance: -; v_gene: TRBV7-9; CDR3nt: TGTGCCAGCAGGGAAACAGGGGGAACTAATGAAAAACTGTTTTTT; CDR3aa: CASRETGGTNEKLFF
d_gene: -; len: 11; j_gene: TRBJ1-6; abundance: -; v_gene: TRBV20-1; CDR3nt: TGCAGTGCGCGCCGCGGGTCACCCCTCCACTTT; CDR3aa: CSARRGSPLHF
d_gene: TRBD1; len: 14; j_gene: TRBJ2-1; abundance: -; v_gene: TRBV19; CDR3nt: TGTGCCAGTAGTATCAGGGGGAGACGTAATGAGCAGTTCTTC; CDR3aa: CASSIRGRRNEQFF
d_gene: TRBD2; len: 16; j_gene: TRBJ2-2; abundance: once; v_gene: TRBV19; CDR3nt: TGTGCCAGTATTATGAGCGGGAGGGCCAGCACCGGGGAGCTGTTTTTT; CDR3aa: CASIMSGRASTGELFF